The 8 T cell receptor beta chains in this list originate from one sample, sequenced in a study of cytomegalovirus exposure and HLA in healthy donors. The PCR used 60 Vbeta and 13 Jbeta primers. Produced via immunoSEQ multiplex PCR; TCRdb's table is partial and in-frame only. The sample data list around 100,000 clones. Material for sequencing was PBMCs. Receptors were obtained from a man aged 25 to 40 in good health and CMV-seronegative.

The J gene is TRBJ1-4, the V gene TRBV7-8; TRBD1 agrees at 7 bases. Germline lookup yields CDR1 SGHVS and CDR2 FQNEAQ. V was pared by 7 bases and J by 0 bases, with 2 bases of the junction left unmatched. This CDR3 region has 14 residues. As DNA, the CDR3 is TGTGCCAGCAAACAGGGGACAACTAATGAAAAACTGTTTTTT. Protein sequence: CASKQGTTNEKLFF. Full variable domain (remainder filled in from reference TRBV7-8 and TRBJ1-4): GAGVSQSPRYKVAKRGQDVALRCDPISGHVSLFWYQQALGQGPEFLTYFQNEAQLDKSGLPSDRFFAERPEGSVSTLKIQRTQQEDSAVYLCASKQGTTNEKLFFGSGTQLSVL.

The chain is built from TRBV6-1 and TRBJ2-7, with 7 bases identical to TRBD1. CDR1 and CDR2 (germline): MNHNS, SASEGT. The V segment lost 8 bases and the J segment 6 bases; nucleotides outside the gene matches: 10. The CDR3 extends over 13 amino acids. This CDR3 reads CASGSRGFSEQYF. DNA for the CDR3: TGTGCCAGCGGATCCAGGGGGTTCAGCGAGCAGTACTTC.

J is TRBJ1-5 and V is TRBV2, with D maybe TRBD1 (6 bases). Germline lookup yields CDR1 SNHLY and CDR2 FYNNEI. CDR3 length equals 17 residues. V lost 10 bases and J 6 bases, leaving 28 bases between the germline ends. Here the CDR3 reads CAIRYRYDYRVIQPQHF. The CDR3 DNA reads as TGTGCCATCCGGTATCGGTATGACTACAGGGTAATTCAGCCCCAGCATTTT.

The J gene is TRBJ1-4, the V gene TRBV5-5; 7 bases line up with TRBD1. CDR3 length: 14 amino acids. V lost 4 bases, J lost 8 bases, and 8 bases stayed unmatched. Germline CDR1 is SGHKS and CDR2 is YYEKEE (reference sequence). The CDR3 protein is CASSTLPGQEKLFF. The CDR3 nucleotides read TGTGCCAGCAGCACATTACCGGGACAGGAAAAACTGTTTTTT.

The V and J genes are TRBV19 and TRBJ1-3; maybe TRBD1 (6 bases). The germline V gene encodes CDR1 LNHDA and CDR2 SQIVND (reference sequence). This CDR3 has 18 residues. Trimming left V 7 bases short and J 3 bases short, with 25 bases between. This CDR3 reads CASTIAPGGQRIGNTIYF. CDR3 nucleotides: TGTGCCAGTACCATAGCCCCGGGGGGACAACGGATTGGAAACACCATATATTTT.

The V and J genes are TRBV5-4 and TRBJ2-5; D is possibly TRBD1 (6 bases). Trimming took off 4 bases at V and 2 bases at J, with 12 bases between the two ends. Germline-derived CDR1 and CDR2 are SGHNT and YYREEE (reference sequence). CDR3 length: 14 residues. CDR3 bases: TGTGCCAGCAGCCAGACAGGAGGACAAGAGACCCAGTACTTC. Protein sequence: CASSQTGGQETQYF.

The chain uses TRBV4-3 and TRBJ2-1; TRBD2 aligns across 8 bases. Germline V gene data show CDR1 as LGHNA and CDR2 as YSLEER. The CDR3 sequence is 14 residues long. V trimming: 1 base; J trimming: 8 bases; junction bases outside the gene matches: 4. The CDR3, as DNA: TGCGCCAGCAGCCAAGGACTAGCGTTCCATGAGCAGTTCTTC. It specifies CASSQGLAFHEQFF.

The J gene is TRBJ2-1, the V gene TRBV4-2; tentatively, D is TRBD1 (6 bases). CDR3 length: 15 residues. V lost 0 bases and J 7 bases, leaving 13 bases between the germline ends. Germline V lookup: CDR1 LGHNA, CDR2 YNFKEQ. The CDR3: CASSQEPGVKNEQFF. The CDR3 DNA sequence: TGTGCCAGCAGCCAAGAACCAGGGGTAAAGAATGAGCAGTTCTTC.